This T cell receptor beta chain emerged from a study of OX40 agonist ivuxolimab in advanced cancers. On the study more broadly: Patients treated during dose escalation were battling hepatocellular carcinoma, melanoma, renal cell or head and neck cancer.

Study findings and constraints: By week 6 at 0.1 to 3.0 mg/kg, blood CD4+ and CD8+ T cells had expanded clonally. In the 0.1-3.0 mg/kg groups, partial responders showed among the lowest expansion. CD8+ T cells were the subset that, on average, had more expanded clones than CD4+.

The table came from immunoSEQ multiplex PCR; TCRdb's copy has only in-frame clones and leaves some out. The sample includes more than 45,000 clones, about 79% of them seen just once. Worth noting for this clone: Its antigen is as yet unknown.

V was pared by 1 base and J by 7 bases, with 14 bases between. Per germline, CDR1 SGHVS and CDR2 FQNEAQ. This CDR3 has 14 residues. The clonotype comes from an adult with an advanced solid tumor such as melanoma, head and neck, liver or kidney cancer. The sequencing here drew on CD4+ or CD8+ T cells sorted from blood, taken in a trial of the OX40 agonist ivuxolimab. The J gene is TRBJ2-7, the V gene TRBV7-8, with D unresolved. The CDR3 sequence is CASSLVSQTREQYF. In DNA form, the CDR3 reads TGTGCCAGCAGCTTAGTGAGCCAGACCAGGGAGCAGTACTTC.